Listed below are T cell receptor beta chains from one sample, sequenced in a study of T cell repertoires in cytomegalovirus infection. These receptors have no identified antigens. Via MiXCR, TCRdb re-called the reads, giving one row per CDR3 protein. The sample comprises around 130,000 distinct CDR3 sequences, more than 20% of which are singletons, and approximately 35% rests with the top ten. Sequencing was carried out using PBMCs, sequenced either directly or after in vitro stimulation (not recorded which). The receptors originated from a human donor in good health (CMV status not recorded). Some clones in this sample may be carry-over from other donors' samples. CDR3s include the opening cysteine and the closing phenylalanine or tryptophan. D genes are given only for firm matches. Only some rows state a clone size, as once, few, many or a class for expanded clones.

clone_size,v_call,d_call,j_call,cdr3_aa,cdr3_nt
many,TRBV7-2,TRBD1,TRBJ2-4,CASKTTGADKNIQYF,TGTGCCAGCAAAACGACAGGGGCGGACAAAAACATTCAGTACTTC
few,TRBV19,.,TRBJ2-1,CASSIVLRGAPGNEQFF,TGTGCCAGTAGTATTGTTCTACGGGGAGCCCCGGGAAATGAGCAGTTCTTC
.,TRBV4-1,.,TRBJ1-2,CASSQEDGSYGYTF,TGCGCCAGCAGCCAAGAAGATGGATCCTATGGCTACACCTTC
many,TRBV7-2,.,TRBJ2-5,CASSYGRGYQETQYF,TGTGCCAGCAGCTACGGCAGGGGCTACCAAGAGACCCAGTACTTC
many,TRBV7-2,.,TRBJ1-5,CASSLGIYQPQHF,TGTGCCAGCAGCTTGGGAATTTATCAGCCCCAGCATTTT
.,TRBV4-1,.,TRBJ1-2,CASSQDWSDLYGYTF,TGCGCCAGCAGCCAAGATTGGTCAGATCTCTATGGCTACACCTTC
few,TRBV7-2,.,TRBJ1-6,CASSGRNSRGPLHF,TGTGCCAGCAGCGGGAGAAACAGTCGGGGACCCCTCCACTTT
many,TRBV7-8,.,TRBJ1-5,CASTKGSGYSNQPQHF,TGTGCCAGCACCAAGGGCTCGGGGTATAGCAATCAGCCCCAGCATTTT
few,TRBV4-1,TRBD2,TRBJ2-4,CASSPVGRAGGNIQYF,TGCGCCAGCAGCCCAGTAGGGAGGGCCGGGGGAAACATTCAGTACTTC
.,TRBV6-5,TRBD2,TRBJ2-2,CASSYSSGRNTGELFF,TGTGCCAGCAGTTACTCTAGCGGGCGGAACACCGGGGAGCTGTTTTTT
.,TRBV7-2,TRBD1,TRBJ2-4,CASSFQGAGNIQYF,TGTGCCAGCAGCTTTCAGGGGGCAGGGAACATTCAGTACTTC
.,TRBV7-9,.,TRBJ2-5,CASSVRALQETQYF,TGTGCCAGCAGCGTACGGGCTTTACAAGAGACCCAGTACTTC
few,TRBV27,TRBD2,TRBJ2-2,CASIPSGTSAYTGELFF,TGTGCCAGCATTCCATCAGGGACTAGCGCGTACACCGGGGAGCTGTTTTTT
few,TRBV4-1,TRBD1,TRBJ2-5,CASSQTGTGEETQYF,TGCGCCAGCAGCCAAACAGGGACAGGGGAAGAGACCCAGTACTTC
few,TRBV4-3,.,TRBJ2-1,CASSQAGTRIDNEQFF,TGCGCCAGCAGCCAAGCCGGGACTCGGATAGACAATGAGCAGTTCTTC
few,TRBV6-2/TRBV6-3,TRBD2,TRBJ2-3,CASSSPTTSDSTDTQYF,TGTGCCAGCAGTTCACCTACAACTAGCGACAGCACAGATACGCAGTATTTT
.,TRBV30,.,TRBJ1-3,CAWRGVSGNTIYF,TGTGCCTGGAGAGGGGTATCTGGAAACACCATATATTTT
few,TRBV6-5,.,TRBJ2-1,CASSYLTTPLGEQFF,TGTGCCAGCAGTTACCTAACGACGCCTTTAGGTGAGCAGTTCTTC
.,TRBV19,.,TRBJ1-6,CASSMRQNSPLHF,TGTGCCAGTAGTATGCGGCAGAATTCACCCCTCCACTTT
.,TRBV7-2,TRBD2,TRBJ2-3,CASSLRRRAGGSTDTQYF,TGTGCCAGCAGCTTAAGAAGGCGTGCGGGAGGGTCCACAGATACGCAGTATTTT
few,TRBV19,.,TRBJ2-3,CASTLDLSTDTQYF,TGTGCCAGTACCCTGGACCTGAGCACAGATACGCAGTATTTT
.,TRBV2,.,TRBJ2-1,CASSEERPQYNEQFF,TGTGCCAGCAGTGAAGAGAGACCGCAGTACAATGAGCAGTTCTTC
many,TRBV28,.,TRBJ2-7,CASSLLSSYEQYF,TGTGCCAGCAGTTTACTCTCCTCCTACGAGCAGTACTTC
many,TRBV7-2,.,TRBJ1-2,CASSLGTTTNYGYTF,TGTGCCAGCAGCTTAGGTACAACGACTAACTATGGCTACACCTTC
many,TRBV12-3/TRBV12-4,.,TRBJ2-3,CASSHPLAGSTDTQYF,TGTGCCAGCAGCCACCCTCTGGCGGGAAGCACAGATACGCAGTATTTT
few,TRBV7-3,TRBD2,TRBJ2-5,CASSPPGLAGQETQYF,TGTGCCAGCAGCCCCCCAGGGCTAGCGGGTCAAGAGACCCAGTACTTC
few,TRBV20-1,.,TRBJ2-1,CSARTRGTARNEQFF,TGCAGTGCTAGAACCCGGGGGACAGCGAGGAATGAGCAGTTCTTC
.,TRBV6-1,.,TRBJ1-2,CASSKDGDYGYTF,TGTGCCAGCAGTAAGGACGGGGACTATGGCTACACCTTC
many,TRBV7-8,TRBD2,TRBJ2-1,CASSRLAAVYNEQFF,TGTGCCAGCAGCCGCCTAGCGGCCGTTTACAATGAGCAGTTCTTC
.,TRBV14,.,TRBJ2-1,CASSQGGTIGNEQFF,TGTGCCAGCAGCCAAGGGGGGACAATTGGCAATGAGCAGTTCTTC
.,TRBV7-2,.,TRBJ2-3,CASRSKGGDTQYF,TGTGCCAGCAGATCTAAGGGGGGAGATACGCAGTATTTT
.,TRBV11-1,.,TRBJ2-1,CASSRRGGQFF,TGTGCCAGCAGCCGGAGAGGGGGGCAGTTCTTC
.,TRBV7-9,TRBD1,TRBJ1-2,CASSRSGTVGYTF,TGTGCCAGCAGCCGATCCGGGACAGTTGGCTACACCTTC
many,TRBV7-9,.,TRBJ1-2,CASSSRVGGRDGYTF,TGTGCCAGCAGCTCCCGAGTGGGCGGACGGGATGGCTACACCTTC
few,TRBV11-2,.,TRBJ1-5,CASSRTPGAGLNQPQHF,TGTGCCAGCAGCCGCACGCCCGGGGCAGGGCTCAATCAGCCCCAGCATTTT
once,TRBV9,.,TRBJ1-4,CASSVGQTTNEKLFF,TGTGCCAGCAGCGTAGGGCAGACAACTAATGAAAAACTGTTTTTT
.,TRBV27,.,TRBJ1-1,CASSNRVSEAFF,TGTGCCAGCAGTAACAGGGTTTCTGAAGCTTTCTTT
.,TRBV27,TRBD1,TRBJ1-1,CASRGGQGLGIEAFF,TGTGCCAGCAGGGGAGGACAGGGGTTGGGTATTGAAGCTTTCTTT
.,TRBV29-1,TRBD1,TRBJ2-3,CSVRGQGTDTQYF,TGCAGCGTGAGGGGACAGGGGACAGATACGCAGTATTTT
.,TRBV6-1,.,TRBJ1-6,CASLRGANSPLHF,TGTGCCAGCCTAAGGGGGGCTAACTCACCCCTCCACTTT
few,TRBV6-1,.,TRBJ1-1,CASSEGAGMNTEAFF,TGTGCCAGCAGTGAAGGGGCAGGCATGAACACTGAAGCTTTCTTT
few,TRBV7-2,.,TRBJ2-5,CASSSPPGSFQETQYF,TGTGCCAGCAGCTCCCCCCCCGGCAGCTTCCAAGAGACCCAGTACTTC
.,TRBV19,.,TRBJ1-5,CASRDSDNQPQHF,TGTGCCAGTAGAGACAGCGACAATCAGCCCCAGCATTTT
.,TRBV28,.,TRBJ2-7,CASSSTHPGGYEQYF,TGTGCCAGCAGTTCTACACACCCCGGGGGCTACGAGCAGTACTTC
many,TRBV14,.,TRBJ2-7,CASSQTRDYEQYF,TGTGCCAGCAGCCAAACCCGGGACTACGAGCAGTACTTC
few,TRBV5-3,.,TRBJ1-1,CASSLEAGIGTEAFF,TGTGCCAGCAGCTTGGAGGCGGGTATTGGGACTGAAGCTTTCTTT
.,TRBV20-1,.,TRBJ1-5,CSAITGGYSNQPQHF,TGCAGTGCTATTACAGGCGGGTATAGCAATCAGCCCCAGCATTTT
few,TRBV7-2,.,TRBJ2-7,CASSLANDHFYEQYF,TGTGCCAGCAGCTTAGCGAATGACCACTTCTACGAGCAGTACTTC
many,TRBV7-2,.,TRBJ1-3,CASSRARSMNTIYF,TGTGCCAGCAGCCGGGCCCGATCAATGAACACCATATATTTT
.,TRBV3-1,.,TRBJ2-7,CASSQDNLQYF,TGTGCCAGCAGCCAGGACAACCTCCAGTACTTC
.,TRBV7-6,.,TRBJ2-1,CASSRERGSYNEQFF,TGTGCCAGCAGCCGGGAGCGCGGGTCCTACAATGAGCAGTTCTTC
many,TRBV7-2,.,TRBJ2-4,CASSRSLALNDIQYF,TGTGCCAGCAGCCGCTCTTTAGCCCTAAACGACATTCAGTACTTC